Below, 2 T cell receptor beta chains from the same sample are listed, as sequenced in a study of blood T cell repertoires in COVID-19. The protocol was immunoSEQ multiplex PCR, while the TCRdb copy is restricted to in-frame clones and leaves out a portion. The sample holds about 150,000 clones; roughly 87% are singletons and the top ten take about 4.6%. Sequencing was performed on peripheral blood. These receptors originate from a woman aged 60-70 years with active or convalescent COVID-19.

The V gene is TRBV19, the J gene TRBJ1-5; a weak D match, TRBD1 (6 bases). Germline V gives CDR1 LNHDA, CDR2 SQIVND (reference sequence). The CDR3 has 15 amino acids. Trimming cost V 4 bases and J 5 bases, with 15 bases left between them. The CDR3 DNA reads as TGTGCCAGTAGTAAGCCAGGGGTCCCCGATCAGCCCCAGCATTTT. This translates into CASSKPGVPDQPQHF.

This clone occurred a few times. CDR3 sequence (DNA): TGCAGCGTTTCGGGCGGGAAAGAGACCCAGTACTTC. As protein: CSVSGGKETQYF. The rearrangement links TRBV29-1 to TRBJ2-5; perhaps TRBD2 as D (6 bases). The CDR3 is made up of 12 amino acids. With 5 bases removed from V and 3 bases from J, the gap between germline ends came to 10 bases. The V gene's germline CDR1 is SQVTM and CDR2 ANQGSEA. Full variable domain (outside the CDR3, taken from reference TRBV29-1 and TRBJ2-5): SAVISQKPSRDICQRGTSLTIQCQVDSQVTMMFWYRQQPGQSLTLIATANQGSEATYESGFVIDKFPISRPNLTFSTLTVSNMSPEDSSIYLCSVSGGKETQYFGPGTRLLVL.